This T cell receptor beta chain was profiled in a study of control samples from healthy donors and cancer patients. Assay used: immunoSEQ multiplex PCR; TCRdb lists only in-frame clones, some missing. Among over 90,000 clones listed, around 89% were seen once. Per germline, CDR1 SEHNR and CDR2 FQNEAQ (reference sequence). V lost 4 bases, J lost 3 bases, and 13 bases lay in between. The CDR3 has 16 amino acids. Sequencing was done on a sample of PBMCs. The receptor comes from a man in his 60s with lung cancer. The chain carries TRBV7-9 and TRBJ1-6, with D maybe TRBD1 (6 bases). The CDR3 protein is CASSSDRTIYNSPLHF. The CDR3 DNA sequence: TGTGCCAGCAGCTCGGACAGAACTATCTATAATTCACCCCTCCACTTT. Together with reference TRBV7-9 and TRBJ1-6, the CDR3 gives the full variable domain: DTGVSQNPRHKITKRGQNVTFRCDPISEHNRLYWYRQTLGQGPEFLTYFQNEAQLEKSRLLSDRFSAERPKGSFSTLEIQRTEQGDSAMYLCASSSDRTIYNSPLHFGNGTRLTVT.